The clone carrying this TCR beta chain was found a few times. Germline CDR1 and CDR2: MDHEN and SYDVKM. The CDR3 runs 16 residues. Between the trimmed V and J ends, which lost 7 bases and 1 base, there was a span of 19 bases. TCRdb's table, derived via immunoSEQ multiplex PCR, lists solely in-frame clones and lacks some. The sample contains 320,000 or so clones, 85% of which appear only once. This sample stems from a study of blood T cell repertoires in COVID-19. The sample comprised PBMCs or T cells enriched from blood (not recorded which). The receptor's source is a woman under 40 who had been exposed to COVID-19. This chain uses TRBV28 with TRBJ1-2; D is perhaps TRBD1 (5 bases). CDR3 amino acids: CASTSTTGTNNYGYTF. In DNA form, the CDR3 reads TGTGCCAGCACTTCTACCACCGGGACTAATAACTATGGCTACACCTTC.